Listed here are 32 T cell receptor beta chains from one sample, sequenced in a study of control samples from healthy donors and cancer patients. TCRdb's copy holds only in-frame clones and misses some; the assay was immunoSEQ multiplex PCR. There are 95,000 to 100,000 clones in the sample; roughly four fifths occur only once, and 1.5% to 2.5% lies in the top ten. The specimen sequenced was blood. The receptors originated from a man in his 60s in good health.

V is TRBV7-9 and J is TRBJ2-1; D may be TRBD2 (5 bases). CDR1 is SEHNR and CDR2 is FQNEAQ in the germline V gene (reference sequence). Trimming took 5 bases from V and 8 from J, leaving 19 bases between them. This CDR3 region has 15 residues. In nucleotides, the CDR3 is TGTGCCAGCAGCCGACCCGGGGAAAATCTTGATGAGCAGTTCTTC. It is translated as CASSRPGENLDEQFF.

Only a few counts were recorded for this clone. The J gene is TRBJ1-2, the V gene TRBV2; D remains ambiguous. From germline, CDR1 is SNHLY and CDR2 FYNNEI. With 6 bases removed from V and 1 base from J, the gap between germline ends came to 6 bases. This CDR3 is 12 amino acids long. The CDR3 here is CASSADNYGYTF. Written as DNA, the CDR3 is TGTGCCAGCAGCGCAGATAACTATGGCTACACCTTC.

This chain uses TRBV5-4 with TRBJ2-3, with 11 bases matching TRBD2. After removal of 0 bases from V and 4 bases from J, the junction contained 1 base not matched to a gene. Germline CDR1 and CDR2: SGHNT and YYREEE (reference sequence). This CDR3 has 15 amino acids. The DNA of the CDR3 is TGTGCCAGCAGCTTGGATAGCGGGGGGGCAGATACGCAGTATTTT. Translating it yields CASSLDSGGADTQYF.

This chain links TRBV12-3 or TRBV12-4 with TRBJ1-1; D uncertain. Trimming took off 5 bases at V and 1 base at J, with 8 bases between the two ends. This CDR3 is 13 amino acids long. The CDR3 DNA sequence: TGTGCCAGCAGTAAAATCCAGAACACTGAAGCTTTCTTT. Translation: CASSKIQNTEAFF.

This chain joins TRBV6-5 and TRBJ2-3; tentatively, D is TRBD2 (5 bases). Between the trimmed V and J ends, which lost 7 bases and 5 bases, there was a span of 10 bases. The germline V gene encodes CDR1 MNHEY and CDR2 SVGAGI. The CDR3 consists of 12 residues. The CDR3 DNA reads TGTGCCAGCACCCGGGCGGGAGATACGCAGTATTTT. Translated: CASTRAGDTQYF.

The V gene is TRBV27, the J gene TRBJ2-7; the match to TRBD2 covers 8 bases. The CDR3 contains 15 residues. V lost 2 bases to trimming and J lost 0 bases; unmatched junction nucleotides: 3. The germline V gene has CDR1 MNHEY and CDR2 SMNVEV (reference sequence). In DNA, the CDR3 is TGTGCCAGCAGTTTACACGGGAGGGCCTCCTACGAGCAGTACTTC. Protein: CASSLHGRASYEQYF.

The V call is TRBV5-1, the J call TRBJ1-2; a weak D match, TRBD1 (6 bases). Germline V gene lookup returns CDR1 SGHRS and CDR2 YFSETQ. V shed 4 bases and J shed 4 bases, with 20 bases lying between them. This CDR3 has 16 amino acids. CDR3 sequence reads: CASSLLGGANIYGYTF. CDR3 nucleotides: TGCGCCAGCAGCCTACTCGGGGGGGCTAATATCTATGGCTACACCTTC.

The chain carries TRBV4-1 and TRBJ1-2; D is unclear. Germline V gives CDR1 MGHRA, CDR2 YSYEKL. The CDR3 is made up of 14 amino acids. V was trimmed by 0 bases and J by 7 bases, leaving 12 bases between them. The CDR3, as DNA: TGCGCCAGCAGCCAAGACAGGCAGTCGGGTGGCTACACCTTC. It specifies CASSQDRQSGGYTF.

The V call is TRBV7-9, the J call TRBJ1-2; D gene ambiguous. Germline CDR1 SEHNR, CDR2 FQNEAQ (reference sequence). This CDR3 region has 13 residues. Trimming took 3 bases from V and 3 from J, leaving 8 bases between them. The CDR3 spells CASSLAGDYGYTF. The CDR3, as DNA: TGTGCCAGCAGCTTGGCCGGGGACTATGGCTACACCTTC.

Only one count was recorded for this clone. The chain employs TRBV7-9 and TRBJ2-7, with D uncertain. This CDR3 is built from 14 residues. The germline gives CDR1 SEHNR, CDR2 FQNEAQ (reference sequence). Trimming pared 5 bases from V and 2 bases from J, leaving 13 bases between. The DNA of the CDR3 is TGTGCCAGCAGCGCATGGCCAGGACCCTACGAGCAGTACTTC. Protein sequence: CASSAWPGPYEQYF.

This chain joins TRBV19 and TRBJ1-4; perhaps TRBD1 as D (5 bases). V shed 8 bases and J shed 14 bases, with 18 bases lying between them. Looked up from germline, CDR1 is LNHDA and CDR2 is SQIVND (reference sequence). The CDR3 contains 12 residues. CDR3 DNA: TGTGCCAGTGGAGGGACGCCAGGGAAGCTGTTTTTT. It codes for CASGGTPGKLFF.

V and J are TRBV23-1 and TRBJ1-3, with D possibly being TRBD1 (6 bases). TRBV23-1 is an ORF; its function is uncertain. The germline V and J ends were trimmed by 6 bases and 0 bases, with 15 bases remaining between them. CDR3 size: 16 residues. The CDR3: CASRGARPSSGNTIYF. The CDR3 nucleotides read TGCGCCAGCAGGGGGGCCAGGCCGAGCTCTGGAAACACCATATATTTT.

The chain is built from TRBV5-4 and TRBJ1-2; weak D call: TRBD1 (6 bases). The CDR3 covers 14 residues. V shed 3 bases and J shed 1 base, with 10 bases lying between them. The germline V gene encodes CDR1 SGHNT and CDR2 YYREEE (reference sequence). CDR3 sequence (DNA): TGTGCCAGCAGCTGGACAGCAAGTAACTATGGCTACACCTTC. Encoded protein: CASSWTASNYGYTF.

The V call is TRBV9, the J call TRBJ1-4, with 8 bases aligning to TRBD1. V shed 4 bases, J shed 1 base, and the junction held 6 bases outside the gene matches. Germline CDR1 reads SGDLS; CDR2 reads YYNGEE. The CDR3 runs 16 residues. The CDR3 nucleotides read TGTGCCAGCAGCAACGGACAGGGAGGAACTAATGAAAAACTGTTTTTT. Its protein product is CASSNGQGGTNEKLFF.

Here the CDR3 reads CASSTPMGAWGTDTQYF. DNA for the CDR3: TGTGCCAGCAGTACCCCCATGGGGGCGTGGGGCACAGATACGCAGTATTTT. The genes are TRBV6-2 or TRBV6-3 and TRBJ2-3; perhaps TRBD1 as D (6 bases). The CDR3 runs to 17 residues. The V gene's germline CDR1 is MNHEY and CDR2 SVGEGT. V was clipped by 5 bases and J by 1 base, with 19 bases between them.

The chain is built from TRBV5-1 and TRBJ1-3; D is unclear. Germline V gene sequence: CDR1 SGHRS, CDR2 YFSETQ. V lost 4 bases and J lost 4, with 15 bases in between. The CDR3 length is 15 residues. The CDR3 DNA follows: TGCGCCAGCAGCCAGTGGAGCGGGTCGGGAAACACCATATATTTT. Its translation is CASSQWSGSGNTIYF.

Here the CDR3 reads CASSQTDTQYF. Here the CDR3 DNA reads TGTGCCAGCAGTCAGACAGATACGCAGTATTTT. The chain combines TRBV6-5 with TRBJ2-3; unclear D gene. V lost 5 bases and J 3 bases, leaving 3 bases between the germline ends. Germline lookup yields CDR1 MNHEY and CDR2 SVGAGI. The CDR3 consists of 11 residues.

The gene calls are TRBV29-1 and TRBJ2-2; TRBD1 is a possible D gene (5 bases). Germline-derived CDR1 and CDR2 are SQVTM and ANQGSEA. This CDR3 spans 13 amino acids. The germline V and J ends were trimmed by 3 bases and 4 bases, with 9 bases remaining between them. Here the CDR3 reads CSVDRVSTGELFF. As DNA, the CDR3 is TGCAGCGTTGACAGGGTGTCCACCGGGGAGCTGTTTTTT.

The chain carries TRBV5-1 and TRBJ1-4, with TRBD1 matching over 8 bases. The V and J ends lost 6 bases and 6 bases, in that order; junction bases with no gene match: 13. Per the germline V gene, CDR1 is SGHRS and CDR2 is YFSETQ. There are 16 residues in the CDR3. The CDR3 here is CASTTGARMEDEKLFF. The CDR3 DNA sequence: TGCGCCAGCACGACAGGGGCCCGGATGGAGGATGAAAAACTGTTTTTT. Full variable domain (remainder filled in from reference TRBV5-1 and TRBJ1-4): KAGVTQTPRYLIKTRGQQVTLSCSPISGHRSVSWYQQTPGQGLQFLFEYFSETQRNKGNFPGRFSGRQFSNSRSEMNVSTLELGDSALYLCASTTGARMEDEKLFFGSGTQLSVL.

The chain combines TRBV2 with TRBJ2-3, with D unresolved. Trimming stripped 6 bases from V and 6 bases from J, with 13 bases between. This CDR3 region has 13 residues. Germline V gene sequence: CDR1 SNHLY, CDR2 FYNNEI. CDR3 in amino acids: CASRKGWIDTQYF. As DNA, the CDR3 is TGTGCCAGCAGGAAGGGTTGGATTGATACGCAGTATTTT.

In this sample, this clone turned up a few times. The CDR3 here is CASSQYWGTQPQHF. CDR3 sequence (DNA): TGTGCCAGCAGCCAATATTGGGGAACCCAGCCCCAGCATTTT. The V and J genes are TRBV16 and TRBJ1-5; D unclear. The CDR3 is 14 amino acids. Trimming removed 1 base at V and 7 bases at J, with 11 bases between. The germline V gene has CDR1 KGHSY and CDR2 FQNENV.

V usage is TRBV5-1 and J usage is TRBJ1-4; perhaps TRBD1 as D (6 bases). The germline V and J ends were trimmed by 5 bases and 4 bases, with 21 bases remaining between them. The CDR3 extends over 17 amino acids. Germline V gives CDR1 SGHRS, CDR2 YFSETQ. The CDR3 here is CASSLAGARGGNEKLFF. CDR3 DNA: TGCGCCAGCAGTCTTGCGGGGGCCCGTGGGGGTAATGAAAAACTGTTTTTT.

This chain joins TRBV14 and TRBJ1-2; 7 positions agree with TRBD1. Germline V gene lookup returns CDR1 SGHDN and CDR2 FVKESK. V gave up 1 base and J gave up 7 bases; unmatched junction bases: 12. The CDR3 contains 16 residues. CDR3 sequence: CASSQARTGRPFGYTF. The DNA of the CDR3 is TGTGCCAGCAGCCAAGCGCGGACAGGACGGCCGTTTGGCTACACCTTC.

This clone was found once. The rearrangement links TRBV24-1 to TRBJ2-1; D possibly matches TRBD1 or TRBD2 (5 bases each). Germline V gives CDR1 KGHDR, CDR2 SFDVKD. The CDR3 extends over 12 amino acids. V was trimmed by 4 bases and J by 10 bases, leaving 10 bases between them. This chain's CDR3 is CATSDRDLEQFF. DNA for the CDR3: TGTGCCACCAGTGACCGGGACCTAGAGCAGTTCTTC.

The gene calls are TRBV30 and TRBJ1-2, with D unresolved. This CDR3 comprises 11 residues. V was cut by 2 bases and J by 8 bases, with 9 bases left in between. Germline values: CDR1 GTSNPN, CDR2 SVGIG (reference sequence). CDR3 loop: CAWSYGVGYTF. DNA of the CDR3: TGTGCCTGGAGTTATGGGGTGGGCTACACCTTC.

CDR3 coding DNA: TGTGCCAGTAGTACCCTCCGGGAAATGAACACTGAAGCTTTCTTT. Translation gives CASSTLREMNTEAFF. The V gene is TRBV19, the J gene TRBJ1-1; D is unresolved. Germline V gene sequence: CDR1 LNHDA, CDR2 SQIVND (reference sequence). This CDR3 has 15 amino acids. V gave up 4 bases and J gave up 0 bases, with 12 bases separating them.

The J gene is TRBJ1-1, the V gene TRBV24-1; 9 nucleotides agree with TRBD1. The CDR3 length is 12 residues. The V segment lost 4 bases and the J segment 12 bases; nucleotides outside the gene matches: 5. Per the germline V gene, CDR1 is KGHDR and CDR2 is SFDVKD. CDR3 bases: TGTGCCACCAGTGACACAGGGGGCGTAACTTTCTTT. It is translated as CATSDTGGVTFF.

CDR3 residues: CASSLGQGDSETQYF. CDR3 nucleotide sequence: TGTGCCAGCAGCCTGGGACAGGGGGATTCAGAGACCCAGTACTTC. J is TRBJ2-5 and V is TRBV3-1 (or the pseudogene TRBV3-2); 11 positions match TRBD1. V gave up 4 bases and J gave up 4 bases; unmatched junction bases: 5. The length of the CDR3 is 15 residues. The germline CDR1 and CDR2 sequences are LGHDT and YNNKEL (reference sequence).

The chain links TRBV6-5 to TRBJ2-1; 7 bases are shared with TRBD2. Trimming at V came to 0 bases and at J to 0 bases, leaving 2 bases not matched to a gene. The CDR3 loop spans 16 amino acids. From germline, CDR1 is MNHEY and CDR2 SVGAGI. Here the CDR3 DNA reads TGTGCCAGCAGTTACTCGAGCGGGAACTCCTACAATGAGCAGTTCTTC. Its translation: CASSYSSGNSYNEQFF.

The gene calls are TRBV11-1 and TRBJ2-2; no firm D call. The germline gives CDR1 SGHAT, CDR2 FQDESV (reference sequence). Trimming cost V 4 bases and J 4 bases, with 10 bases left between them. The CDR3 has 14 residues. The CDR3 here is CASSSDGSTGELFF. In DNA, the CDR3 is TGTGCCAGCAGCTCCGACGGGTCCACCGGGGAGCTGTTTTTT.

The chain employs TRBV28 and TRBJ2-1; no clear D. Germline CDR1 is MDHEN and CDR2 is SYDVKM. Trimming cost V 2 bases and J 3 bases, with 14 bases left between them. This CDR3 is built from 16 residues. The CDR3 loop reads CASSLSPHGSYNEQFF. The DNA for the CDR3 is TGTGCCAGCAGTTTAAGTCCCCATGGCAGCTACAATGAGCAGTTCTTC. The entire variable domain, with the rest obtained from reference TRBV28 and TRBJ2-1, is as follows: DVKVTQSSRYLVKRTGEKVFLECVQDMDHENMFWYRQDPGLGLRLIYFSYDVKMKEKGDIPEGYSVSREKKERFSLILESASTNQTSMYLCASSLSPHGSYNEQFFGPGTRLTVL.

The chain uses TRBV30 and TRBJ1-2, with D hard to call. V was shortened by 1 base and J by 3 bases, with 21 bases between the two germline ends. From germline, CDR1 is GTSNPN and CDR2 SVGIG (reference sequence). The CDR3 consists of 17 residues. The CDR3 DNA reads TGTGCCTGGAGTGCCGTGGTGTTGGCGGCAGGATACTATGGCTACACCTTC. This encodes CAWSAVVLAAGYYGYTF.